The 12 T cell receptor beta chains below were found in one sample sequenced in a study of cytomegalovirus exposure and HLA in healthy donors. Amplification used 60 Vbeta primers and 13 Jbeta primers. Produced via immunoSEQ multiplex PCR; TCRdb's table is partial and in-frame only. Of over 200,000 clones listed, about 78% are singletons. Sequencing used PBMCs. Source of these receptors: a male donor in good health and CMV-seronegative.

This chain uses TRBV7-2 with TRBJ2-2; D remains unclear. Germline assignment: CDR1 SGHTA and CDR2 FQGNSA. V was cut by 5 bases and J by 4 bases, with 8 bases left in between. This CDR3 has 13 residues. The CDR3 DNA reads as TGTGCCAGCAGCATTACAGTCACCGGGGAGCTGTTTTTT. Protein: CASSITVTGELFF.

The genes are TRBV29-1 and TRBJ2-3; TRBD1 aligns across 7 bases. Germline lookup yields CDR1 SQVTM and CDR2 ANQGSEA. Trimming at V came to 5 bases and at J to 6 bases, leaving 11 bases not matched to a gene. The CDR3 length is 14 residues. The CDR3 DNA reads as TGCAGCGTTCGGACAGGTTCTTATACTGATACGCAGTATTTT. Translation gives CSVRTGSYTDTQYF.

V and J are TRBV30 and TRBJ2-7, with 7 bases aligning to TRBD2. V shed 0 bases, J shed 1 base, and the junction held 3 bases outside the gene matches. Looked up from germline, CDR1 is GTSNPN and CDR2 is SVGIG (reference sequence). The CDR3 extends over 14 amino acids. The CDR3 region is CAWSVLARSYEQYF. DNA of the CDR3: TGTGCCTGGAGTGTACTAGCGCGATCCTACGAGCAGTACTTC.

This chain connects TRBV6-8 to TRBJ2-7; 8 bases line up with TRBD1. This CDR3 contains 17 residues. With 4 bases clipped from V and 4 bases from J, the junction kept 15 bases outside the gene matches. Germline-derived CDR1 and CDR2 are MNHGY and SAAAGT. As DNA, the CDR3 is TGTGCCAGCAGTTTAATCGGGCTGGGACAGGACTTATACGAGCAGTACTTC. Encoded protein: CASSLIGLGQDLYEQYF.

The chain combines TRBV9 with TRBJ2-1, with D maybe TRBD1 (6 bases). V dropped 0 bases and J dropped 8 bases, with 12 bases sitting between them. This CDR3 has 14 amino acids. The V gene's germline CDR1 is SGDLS and CDR2 YYNGEE. CDR3 residues: CASSVVGRGDEQFF. The CDR3 DNA is TGTGCCAGCAGCGTAGTAGGCAGGGGCGATGAGCAGTTCTTC. Filled out from reference TRBV9 and TRBJ2-1, the complete variable domain reads DSGVTQTPKHLITATGQRVTLRCSPRSGDLSVYWYQQSLDQGLQFLIQYYNGEERAKGNILERFSAQQFPDLHSELNLSSLELGDSALYFCASSVVGRGDEQFFGPGTRLTVL.

The chain joins TRBV5-1 to TRBJ2-2; D unresolved. This CDR3 has 14 amino acids. Germline-derived CDR1 and CDR2 are SGHRS and YFSETQ. Trimming removed 0 bases from V and 4 bases from J, with 7 bases in between. Here the CDR3 reads CASSLVPGTGELFF. CDR3 sequence (DNA): TGCGCCAGCAGCTTGGTTCCCGGCACCGGGGAGCTGTTTTTT.

The rearrangement uses TRBV10-3 and TRBJ2-1; TRBD2 matches 8 bases. The CDR3 runs 15 residues. Germline V CDR1 and CDR2: ENHRY, SYGVKD. After removal of 0 bases from V and 3 bases from J, the junction contained 1 base not matched to a gene. The CDR3 is CAISESTSGYNEQFF. DNA for the CDR3: TGTGCCATCAGTGAGTCAACTAGCGGCTACAATGAGCAGTTCTTC.

This rearrangement joins TRBV14 to TRBJ2-7; D gene ambiguous. From germline, CDR1 is SGHDN and CDR2 FVKESK. This CDR3 has 12 amino acids. Trimming took off 0 bases at V and 3 bases at J, with 3 bases between the two ends. The chain's CDR3 is CASSQDSYEQYF. The CDR3 nucleotides read TGTGCCAGCAGCCAAGATAGCTACGAGCAGTACTTC.

The chain links TRBV27 to TRBJ2-1; the match to TRBD2 covers 13 bases. The CDR3 has 17 residues. V shed 10 bases, J shed 3 bases, and the junction held 12 bases outside the gene matches. Germline CDR1 MNHEY, CDR2 SMNVEV (reference sequence). The CDR3 DNA sequence: TGTGCCACTGCTCGGACTAGCGGGAGTCCGATCTACAATGAGCAGTTCTTC. Residues: CATARTSGSPIYNEQFF.

This chain links TRBV6-1 with TRBJ1-2; D not resolved. Trimming left V 3 bases short and J 8 bases short, with 16 bases between. CDR1 is MNHNS and CDR2 is SASEGT in the germline V gene. This CDR3 contains 14 residues. The CDR3 DNA reads TGTGCCAGCAGTGACAACGGAGGGTTAGGAGGCTACACCTTC. This encodes CASSDNGGLGGYTF.

The chain couples TRBV5-1 to TRBJ2-7; 8 bases are shared with TRBD2. With V trimmed by 3 bases and J by 3 bases, 11 bases remained unmatched. The CDR3 consists of 16 residues. Germline CDR1 is SGHRS and CDR2 is YFSETQ. DNA of the CDR3: TGCGCCAGCAGCTGGCCACTCAGCGGGGGAGGCTACGAGCAGTACTTC. Translation gives CASSWPLSGGGYEQYF. Drawing the rest from reference TRBV5-1 and TRBJ2-7, the complete variable domain is KAGVTQTPRYLIKTRGQQVTLSCSPISGHRSVSWYQQTPGQGLQFLFEYFSETQRNKGNFPGRFSGRQFSNSRSEMNVSTLELGDSALYLCASSWPLSGGGYEQYFGPGTRLTVT.

This chain joins TRBV28 and TRBJ2-5; D is unresolved. The CDR3 has 14 amino acids. The V gene lost 3 bases and the J gene lost 2 bases, with 10 bases spanning the gap. Per the germline V gene, CDR1 is MDHEN and CDR2 is SYDVKM. CDR3 region: CASSLQALQETQYF. The CDR3 DNA follows: TGTGCCAGCAGTTTGCAGGCGCTACAAGAGACCCAGTACTTC.